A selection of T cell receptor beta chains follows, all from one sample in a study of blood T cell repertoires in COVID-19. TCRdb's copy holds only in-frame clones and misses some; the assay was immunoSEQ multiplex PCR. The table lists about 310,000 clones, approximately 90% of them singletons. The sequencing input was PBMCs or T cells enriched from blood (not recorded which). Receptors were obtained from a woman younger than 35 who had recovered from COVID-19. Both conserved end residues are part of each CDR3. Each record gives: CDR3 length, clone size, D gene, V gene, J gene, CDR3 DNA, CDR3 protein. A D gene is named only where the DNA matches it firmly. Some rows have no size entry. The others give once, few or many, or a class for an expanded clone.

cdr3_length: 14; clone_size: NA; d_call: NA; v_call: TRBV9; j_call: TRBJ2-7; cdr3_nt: TGTGCCAGCAGCGTTAGTAGCAGGGAAGGCCAGCAGTACTTC; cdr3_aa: CASSVSSREGQQYF
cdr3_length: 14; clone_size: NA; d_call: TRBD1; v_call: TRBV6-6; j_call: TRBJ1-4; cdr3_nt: TGTGCCAGCAGATTACAGGGGGCTAGGGAAAAACTGTTTTTT; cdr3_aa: CASRLQGAREKLFF
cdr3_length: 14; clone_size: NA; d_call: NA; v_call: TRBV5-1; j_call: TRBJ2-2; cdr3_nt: TGCGCCAACGTAGGGGAAACTCGCACCGGGGAGCTGTTTTTT; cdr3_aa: CANVGETRTGELFF
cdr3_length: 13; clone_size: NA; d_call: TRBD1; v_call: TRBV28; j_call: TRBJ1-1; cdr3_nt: TGTGCCAGCAGGGGGACAGCGAACACTGAAGCTTTCTTT; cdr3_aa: CASRGTANTEAFF
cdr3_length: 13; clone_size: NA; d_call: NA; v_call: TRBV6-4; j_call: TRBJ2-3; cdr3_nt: TGTGCCAGCAGTGTTTCCTTCGCAGATACGCAGTATTTT; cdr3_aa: CASSVSFADTQYF
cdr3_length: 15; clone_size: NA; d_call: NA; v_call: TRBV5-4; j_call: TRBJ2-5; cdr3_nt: TGTGCCAGCAGCCCTCCGGGTTTGGGTCCAGAGACCCAGTACTTC; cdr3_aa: CASSPPGLGPETQYF
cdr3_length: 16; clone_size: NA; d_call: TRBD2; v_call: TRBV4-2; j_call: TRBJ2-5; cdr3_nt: TGTGCCAGCAGCCAAGGTCCCACGGGGGGGCAAGAGACCCAGTACTTC; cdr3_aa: CASSQGPTGGQETQYF
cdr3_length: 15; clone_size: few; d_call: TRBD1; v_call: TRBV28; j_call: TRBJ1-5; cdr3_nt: TGTGCCAGCACCCTGGGACAGGGTGGAAATCAGCCCCAGCATTTT; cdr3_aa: CASTLGQGGNQPQHF
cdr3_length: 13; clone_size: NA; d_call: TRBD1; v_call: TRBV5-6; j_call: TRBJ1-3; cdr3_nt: TGTGCCAGCAGCCCCCTCGAGACAGGGAGCATATATTTT; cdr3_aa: CASSPLETGSIYF
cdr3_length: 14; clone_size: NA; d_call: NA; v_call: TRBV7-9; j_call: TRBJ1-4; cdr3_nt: TGTGCCAGCAGCGCCAACCCTTTTGGCGAAAAACTGTTTTTT; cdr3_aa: CASSANPFGEKLFF
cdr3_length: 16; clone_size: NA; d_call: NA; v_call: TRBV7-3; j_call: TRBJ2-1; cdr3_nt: TGTGCCAGCAGCCCGCCGGGGGGCTCGACGGGCAATGAGCAGTTCTTC; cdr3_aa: CASSPPGGSTGNEQFF
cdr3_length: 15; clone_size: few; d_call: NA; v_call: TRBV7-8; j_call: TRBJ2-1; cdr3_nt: TGTGCCAGCAGCTTAGGCAGGGGAGTAAACAATGAGCAGTTCTTC; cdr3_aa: CASSLGRGVNNEQFF
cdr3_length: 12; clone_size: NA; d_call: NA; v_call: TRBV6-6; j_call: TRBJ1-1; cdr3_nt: TGTGCCAGCAACCGATGGGGCGCTGAAGCTTTCTTT; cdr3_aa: CASNRWGAEAFF
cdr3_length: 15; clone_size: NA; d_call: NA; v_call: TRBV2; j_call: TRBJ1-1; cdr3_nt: TGTGCCAGCAGGGGGGACTCCCGAGTTGGGGATGAAGCTTTCTTT; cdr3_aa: CASRGDSRVGDEAFF
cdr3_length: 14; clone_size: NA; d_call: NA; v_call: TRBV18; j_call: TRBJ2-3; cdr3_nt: TGTGCCAGCTCACCACCCTCCGGGAAGGATACGCAGTATTTT; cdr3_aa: CASSPPSGKDTQYF
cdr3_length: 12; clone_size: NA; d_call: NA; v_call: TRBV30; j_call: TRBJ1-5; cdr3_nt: TGTGCCTGGGAAACAGGTAATCAGCCCCAGCATTTT; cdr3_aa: CAWETGNQPQHF
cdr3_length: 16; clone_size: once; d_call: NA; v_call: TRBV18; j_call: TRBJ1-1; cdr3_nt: TGTGCCAGCTCACCTGCTTCGGTCCCCCGAGGGACTGAAGCTTTCTTT; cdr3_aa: CASSPASVPRGTEAFF
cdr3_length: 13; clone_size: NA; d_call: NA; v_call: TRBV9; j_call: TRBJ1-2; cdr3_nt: TGTGCCAGCAGCGGAACAGGGTTGGCTGGCTACACCTTC; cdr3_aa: CASSGTGLAGYTF
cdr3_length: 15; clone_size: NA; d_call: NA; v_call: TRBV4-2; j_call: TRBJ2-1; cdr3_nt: TGTGCCAGCAGCCAAGGGGGCGCGGGAAGAAATGAGCAGTTCTTC; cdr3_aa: CASSQGGAGRNEQFF
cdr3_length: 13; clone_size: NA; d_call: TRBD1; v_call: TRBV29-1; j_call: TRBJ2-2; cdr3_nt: TGCAGCGCTACAGGGGTCGGCACCGGGGAGCTGTTTTTT; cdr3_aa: CSATGVGTGELFF
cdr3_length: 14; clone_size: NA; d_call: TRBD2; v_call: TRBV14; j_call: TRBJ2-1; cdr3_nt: TGTGCCAGCAGACACGACCTAGCGGGCCACGAGCAGTTCTTC; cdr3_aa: CASRHDLAGHEQFF
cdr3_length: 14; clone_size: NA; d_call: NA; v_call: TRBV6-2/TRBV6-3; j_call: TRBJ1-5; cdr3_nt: TGTGCCAGCAGTTACTCGAGATGGAATCAGCCCCAGCATTTT; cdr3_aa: CASSYSRWNQPQHF
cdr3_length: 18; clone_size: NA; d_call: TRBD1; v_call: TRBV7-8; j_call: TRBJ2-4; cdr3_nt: TGTGCCAGCAGCTTAGTTGCTGGGGACAGCTTAGCCAAAAACATTCAGTACTTC; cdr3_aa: CASSLVAGDSLAKNIQYF
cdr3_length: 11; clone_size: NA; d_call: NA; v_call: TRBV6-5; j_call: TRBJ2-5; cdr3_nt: TGTGCCAGCAGCCACAGAGAGACCCAGTACTTC; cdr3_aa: CASSHRETQYF
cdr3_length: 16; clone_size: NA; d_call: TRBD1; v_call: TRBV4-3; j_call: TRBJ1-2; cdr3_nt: TGCGCCAGCAGCCAAGTCACAGGGGCCCCTAACTATGGCTACACCTTC; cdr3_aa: CASSQVTGAPNYGYTF
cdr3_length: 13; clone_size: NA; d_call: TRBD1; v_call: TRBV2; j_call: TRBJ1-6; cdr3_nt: TGTGCCAGCACCAGACAGGGCCCCTCACCCCTCCACTTT; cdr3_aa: CASTRQGPSPLHF
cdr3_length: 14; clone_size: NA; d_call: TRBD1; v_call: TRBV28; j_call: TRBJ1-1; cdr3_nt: TGTGCCAGCAGTCTGGGACAGGAAAACACTGAAGCTTTCTTT; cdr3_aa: CASSLGQENTEAFF
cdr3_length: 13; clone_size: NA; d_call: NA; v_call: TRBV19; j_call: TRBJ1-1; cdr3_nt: TGTGCCAGTAGTAATACGGCGGACACTGAAGCTTTCTTT; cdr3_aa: CASSNTADTEAFF
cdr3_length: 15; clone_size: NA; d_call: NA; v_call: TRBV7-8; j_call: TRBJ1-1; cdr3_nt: TGTGCCAGCAGCATAGGGGCATCGGTGAACACTGAAGCTTTCTTT; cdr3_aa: CASSIGASVNTEAFF
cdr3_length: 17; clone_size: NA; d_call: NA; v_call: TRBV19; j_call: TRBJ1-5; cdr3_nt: TGTGCCAGTAGCGGACCTCACGGGGGGATTCGGGATCAGCCCCAGCATTTT; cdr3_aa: CASSGPHGGIRDQPQHF
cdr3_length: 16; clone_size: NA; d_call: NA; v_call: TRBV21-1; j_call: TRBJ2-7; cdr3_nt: TGTGCCAGCAGCGAAGTTTCCGGGACAGGGACCCACGAGCAGTACTTC; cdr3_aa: CASSEVSGTGTHEQYF
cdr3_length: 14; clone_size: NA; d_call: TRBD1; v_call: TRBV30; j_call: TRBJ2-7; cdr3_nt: TGTGCCTGGAGTGTTGGGGGACAGCCCTACGAGCAGTACTTC; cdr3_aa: CAWSVGGQPYEQYF
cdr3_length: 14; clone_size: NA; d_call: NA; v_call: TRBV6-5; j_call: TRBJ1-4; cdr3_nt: TGTGCCAGCAGGGCCTCATGGGAGGCTGAAAAACTGTTTTTT; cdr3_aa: CASRASWEAEKLFF
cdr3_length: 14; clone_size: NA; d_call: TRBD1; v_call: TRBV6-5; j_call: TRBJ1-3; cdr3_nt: TGTGCCAGCAGACACCAGGGGGCTGGAAACACCATATATTTT; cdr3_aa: CASRHQGAGNTIYF
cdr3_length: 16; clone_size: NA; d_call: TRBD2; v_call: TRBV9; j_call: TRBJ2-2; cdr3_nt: TGTGCCAGCAGCACGAGCGGGAGTAGTACCACCGGGGAGCTGTTTTTT; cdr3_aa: CASSTSGSSTTGELFF
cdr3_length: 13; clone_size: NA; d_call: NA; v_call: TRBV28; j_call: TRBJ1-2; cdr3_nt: TGTGCCAGCAGTTTACGCCAGGGTTATGGCTACACCTTC; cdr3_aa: CASSLRQGYGYTF
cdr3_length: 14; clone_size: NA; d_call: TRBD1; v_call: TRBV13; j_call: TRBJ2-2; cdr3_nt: TGTGCCAGCAGCTTATGGACAGGGCCCCGGGAGCTGTTTTTT; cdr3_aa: CASSLWTGPRELFF
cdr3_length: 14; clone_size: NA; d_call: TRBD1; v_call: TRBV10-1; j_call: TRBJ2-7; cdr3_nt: TGCGCCAGCACCATAGGGCAGGGGGCCTACGAGCAGTACTTC; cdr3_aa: CASTIGQGAYEQYF
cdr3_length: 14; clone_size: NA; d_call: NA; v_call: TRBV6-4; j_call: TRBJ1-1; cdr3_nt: TGTGCCAGCAGTTCCACGGGACAAGGCACTGAAGCTTTCTTT; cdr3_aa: CASSSTGQGTEAFF
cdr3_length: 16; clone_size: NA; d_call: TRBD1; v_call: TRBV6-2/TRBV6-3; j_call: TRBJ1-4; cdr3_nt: TGTGCCAGCAGTCGGATGGAAACAGGGGCGGGGGAAAAACTGTTTTTT; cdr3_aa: CASSRMETGAGEKLFF
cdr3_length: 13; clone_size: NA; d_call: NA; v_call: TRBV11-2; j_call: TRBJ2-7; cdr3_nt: TGTGCCAGCAGCTTAGATACCGCGAACGAGCAGTACTTC; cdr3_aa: CASSLDTANEQYF
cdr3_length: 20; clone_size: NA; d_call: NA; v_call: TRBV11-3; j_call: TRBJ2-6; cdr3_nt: TGTGCCAGCAGCTTAGGGGGAGTGGGGAGAAAAGGCTCTGGGGCCAACGTCCTGACTTTC; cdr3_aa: CASSLGGVGRKGSGANVLTF
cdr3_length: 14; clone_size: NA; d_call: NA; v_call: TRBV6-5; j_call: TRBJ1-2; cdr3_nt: TGTGCCAGCAGTTACGGGCAGGGAAACTATGGCTACACCTTC; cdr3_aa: CASSYGQGNYGYTF
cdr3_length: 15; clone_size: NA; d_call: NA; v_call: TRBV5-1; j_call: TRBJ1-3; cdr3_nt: TGCGCCAGCAGCACGGCAGGGGTGCTGGGGAACACCATATATTTT; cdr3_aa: CASSTAGVLGNTIYF
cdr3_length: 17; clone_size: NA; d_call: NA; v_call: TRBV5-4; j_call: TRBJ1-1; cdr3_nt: TGTGCCAGCAGCTTATCTCAGGTTGGGAGAGGCTCCACTGAAGCTTTCTTT; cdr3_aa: CASSLSQVGRGSTEAFF